The source of this T cell receptor (beta chain) is a study of T cells expressing NK-cell markers (dated by TCRdb to about 2020). About the study as a whole: In sorted CD3+CD56+NKG2C+, CD3+CD56+NKG2C- and CD3+CD56-NKG2C+ T-cell subsets from several donors, TCR beta-chain repertoires were profiled. Seven of the eight sequenced donors were HCMV-seropositive and one was HCMV-seronegative. All eight donors whose samples were sequenced were randomly selected healthy volunteers, three of them men and five women. Libraries were sequenced as 2 x 150 bp reads on Illumina HiSeq 2000/2500, MiSeq or NextSeq. Beyond this particular receptor, the publication reports: For five or six donors, the dominant CD3+CD56+NKG2C+ clonotypes were among the top 10 CD8+ clonotypes and accounted for roughly 1.0-7.5% of CD8+ T cells. Whether the expanded NKG2C-expressing T cell clones were specific for HCMV antigens was left unclear. Those dominant clonotypes were again the most abundant among CD3+CD56-NKG2C+ cells in a handful of donors, at roughly 28.3-60.1%.

Reads for this sample came from an Illumina HiSeq 2000. 5'RACE template switching, by which a universal primer site and unique molecular identifiers were added, was used to make TCR beta cDNA libraries. Priming for cDNA synthesis came from the TCR beta constant segment, and two successive PCR amplification steps followed. From the authors' description of their analysis: MIGEC was used to demultiplex reads and group the reads by UMI, and MiTCR was used to assemble and quantify clonotypes. To remove erroneous sequences, TCR cDNA sequences were retained only when supported by two or more reads. The tcR package was used for downstream repertoire analysis, with clonotypes matched between fractions based on CDR3 nucleotide sequence plus V segment. VDJmatch was used to annotate antigen specificity against VDJdb, with one amino acid substitution in CDR3 allowed. TCRdb reprocessed the public reads and reports one entry per CDR3 protein sequence, without DNA. TCRdb's processing, not the study's, gives the V and J calls here. The sample table holds about 550,000 distinct CDR3 sequences. Together, the top ten hold less than 4.5% of the sample.

About this clonotype: The target of this receptor is not known.

The CDR3 runs 17 residues from the cysteine to the phenylalanine. DNA is not on record. The germline V gene yields LGHNA for CDR1 and YNFKEQ for CDR2. HCMV-specific IgG was detected in serum with a commercial ELISA kit to determine HCMV serostatus. Ficoll density gradient centrifugation was used to isolate peripheral blood mononuclear cells from blood. The TCR originated in a man aged 18 to 29 in good health. Donor details come from another sample of the same person, matched by shared clones. The sequencing input was blood T cells: a sorted CD56 or NKG2C T cell subset, CD4+ or CD8+ T cells, or bulk PBMC T cells (not recorded which). Recombination joined TRBV4-2 with TRBJ1-6. The CDR3: CASSQVGQGVLNSPLHF.